This T cell receptor (beta chain) derives from a study of blood T cell repertoires in COVID-19. About the study: Samples taken during acute and convalescent COVID-19 were collected in the United States, Italy and Spain. The cDNA or gDNA used as material had been derived from T cells, B-cell-depleted T cells, or PBMCs.

In the study's own analysis: Using reference gene primer amplification, nucleated cell counts were estimated. Assay used: immunoSEQ multiplex PCR; TCRdb lists only in-frame clones, some missing. V, J and clone size derive from that table, while D and trimming were established from the DNA sequence. Of just over 95,000 clones listed, approximately 87% are singletons. Germline V CDR1 and CDR2: SGHRS, YFSETQ. Unmatched junction bases numbered 9, after V lost 4 bases and J lost 3 bases. The CDR3 spans 15 residues. The rearrangement links TRBV5-1 to TRBJ1-1; 7 bases align to TRBD1. The sequence was obtained from a human donor in a cohort sampled during active COVID-19. The specimen sequenced was peripheral blood. The CDR3 nucleotides are TGCGCCAGCAGCCTAGGACAGGACCGATACACTGAAGCTTTCTTT. As protein: CASSLGQDRYTEAFF.